The 25 T cell receptor beta chains listed next were all sequenced from one sample in a study of blood T cell repertoires in COVID-19. TCRdb keeps only in-frame clones here, not all; method: immunoSEQ multiplex PCR. This table has 350,000 or so clones, roughly 90% appearing once. The sample was PBMCs or T cells enriched from blood (not recorded which). The receptors originated from a woman aged 25 to 45 who had recovered from COVID-19.

The genes are TRBV29-1 and TRBJ2-1; D is possibly TRBD1 (6 bases). CDR1 and CDR2 from the germline V gene are SQVTM and ANQGSEA. This CDR3 has 13 amino acids. Trimming removed 0 bases at V and 15 bases at J, with 18 bases between. CDR3 coding DNA: TGCAGCGTTGAAGAAGCCCAACAGGGTTTCCGGTTCTTC. Translating it yields CSVEEAQQGFRFF.

The DNA of the CDR3 is TGTGCCACCAGCACACAGGGACGTACTTTTCAAGCGTTCGACAGGTGGGCCTATGGCTACACCTTC. Amino acid sequence: CATSTQGRTFQAFDRWAYGYTF. The gene calls are TRBV15 and TRBJ1-2, with D possibly matching TRBD1 (6 bases). This CDR3 is built from 22 residues. Germline CDR1 LNHNV, CDR2 YYDKDF (reference sequence). V lost 4 bases and J 4 bases, leaving 37 bases between the germline ends.

This clone was observed a single time. V is TRBV14 and J is TRBJ2-7, with 8 bases that match TRBD1. The length of the CDR3 is 13 residues. V lost 4 bases, J lost 6 bases, and 5 bases stayed unmatched. Germline CDR1 and CDR2: SGHDN and FVKESK. In nucleotides, the CDR3 is TGTGCCAGCAGCCGGACAGGGAACCGCGAGCAGTACTTC. Residues: CASSRTGNREQYF.

The chain couples TRBV6-1 to TRBJ1-2; perhaps TRBD1 as D (5 bases). V shed 1 base and J shed 10 bases, with 19 bases lying between them. Looked up from germline, CDR1 is MNHNS and CDR2 is SASEGT. The CDR3 runs 15 residues. CDR3 nucleotide sequence: TGTGCCAGCAGTGAAGGGTGGACGAACAGGCCGAACTACACCTTC. This codes for CASSEGWTNRPNYTF.

The chain combines TRBV18 with TRBJ2-1; weak D call: TRBD2 (7 bases). V was shortened by 6 bases and J by 2 bases, with 17 bases between the two germline ends. Per the germline V gene, CDR1 is KGHSH and CDR2 is LQKENI. The CDR3 spans 16 residues. Here the CDR3 DNA reads TGTGCCAGCTCCCCAGTGGGGGGGCGGACCTACAATGAGCAGTTCTTC. Amino acid sequence: CASSPVGGRTYNEQFF. The full variable domain, completed using reference TRBV18 and TRBJ2-1, is NAGVMQNPRHLVRRRGQEARLRCSPMKGHSHVYWYRQLPEEGLKFMVYLQKENIIDESGMPKERFSAEFPKEGPSILRIQQVVRGDSAAYFCASSPVGGRTYNEQFFGPGTRLTVL.

V gene TRBV5-4 combines with J gene TRBJ2-5; TRBD1 matches 8 bases. Germline V gene data show CDR1 as SGHNT and CDR2 as YYREEE (reference sequence). The trim removed 5 bases at V and 5 bases at J, leaving 8 bases unmatched. The length of the CDR3 is 14 residues. Here the CDR3 reads CASSSLDRDETQYF. For the CDR3, the DNA is TGTGCCAGCAGTTCCCTGGACAGGGACGAGACCCAGTACTTC.

The chain has TRBV9 and TRBJ2-3; 8 bases line up with TRBD2. After removal of 0 bases from V and 4 bases from J, the junction contained 4 bases not matched to a gene. The CDR3 loop spans 15 amino acids. Germline lookup yields CDR1 SGDLS and CDR2 YYNGEE. As DNA, the CDR3 is TGTGCCAGCAGCGTAGTCTCGGGAGGGCCAGATACGCAGTATTTT. Its protein product is CASSVVSGGPDTQYF.

The rearrangement links TRBV4-3 to TRBJ2-7, with 11 bases that match TRBD1. The V segment lost 5 bases and the J segment 7 bases; nucleotides outside the gene matches: 7. This CDR3 spans 14 amino acids. Looked up from germline, CDR1 is LGHNA and CDR2 is YSLEER. CDR3 nucleotide sequence: TGCGCCAGCAGCAAGGACAGGGGGCTATGGGAGCAGTACTTC. Translating gives CASSKDRGLWEQYF.

The chain links TRBV3-1 (or the pseudogene TRBV3-2) to TRBJ1-2; 9 positions agree with TRBD1. Germline V gene lookup returns CDR1 LGHDT and CDR2 YNNKEL (reference sequence). The CDR3 sequence is 15 residues long. With 4 bases clipped from V and 5 bases from J, the junction kept 8 bases outside the gene matches. The CDR3 protein is CASSLRQGEGYGYTF. Here the CDR3 DNA reads TGTGCCAGCAGCCTACGACAGGGGGAAGGATATGGCTACACCTTC.

This clone was seen once. The rearrangement links TRBV7-2 to TRBJ1-5; D unresolved. V lost 4 bases, J lost 6 bases, and 10 bases lay in between. Germline lookup yields CDR1 SGHTA and CDR2 FQGNSA. The CDR3 consists of 13 residues. CDR3 region: CASSYIEGQPQHF. The CDR3 DNA sequence: TGTGCCAGCAGCTACATCGAGGGTCAGCCCCAGCATTTT.

The chain employs TRBV5-1 and TRBJ2-5, with D perhaps matching TRBD1 (6 bases). Germline V CDR1 and CDR2: SGHRS, YFSETQ. This CDR3 has 14 amino acids. V was cut by 3 bases and J by 1 base, with 10 bases left in between. This chain's CDR3 is CASSSGQIQETQYF. As DNA, the CDR3 is TGCGCCAGCAGCTCCGGACAGATCCAAGAGACCCAGTACTTC.

V gene TRBV12-3 or TRBV12-4 combines with J gene TRBJ1-1; a weak D match, TRBD1 (5 bases). Trimming removed 5 bases at V and 5 bases at J, with 12 bases between. CDR3 size: 13 residues. The CDR3 nucleotides read TGTGCCAGCAGTCAGGGCGACGCAACTGAAGCTTTCTTT. It codes for CASSQGDATEAFF.

The rearrangement links TRBV11-1 to TRBJ2-2; weak D call: TRBD1 (5 bases). The V gene's germline CDR1 is SGHAT and CDR2 FQDESV (reference sequence). This CDR3 spans 12 amino acids. V was clipped by 10 bases and J by 3 bases, with 9 bases between them. As DNA, the CDR3 is TGTGCCACCCAGGGTGACACCGGGGAGCTGTTTTTT. This encodes CATQGDTGELFF.

This chain links TRBV19 with TRBJ2-3; no definite D call. The CDR3 spans 13 residues. The V gene's germline CDR1 is LNHDA and CDR2 SQIVND (reference sequence). Between the trimmed V and J ends, which lost 2 bases and 6 bases, there was a span of 9 bases. CDR3 nucleotides: TGTGCCAGTAGTATATTACTTCGGGATACGCAGTATTTT. Its translation: CASSILLRDTQYF.

J is TRBJ1-6 and V is TRBV21-1; the DNA was not used to check the table's D call, TRBD1. TRBV21-1 is tagged as a pseudogene. This CDR3 is 18 amino acids long. The CDR3 DNA is TGTGCCAGCAGCCGGGCAGGGCTTAGGAGCTCCTATAATTCACCCCTCCACTTT. Its translation is CASSRAGLRSSYNSPLHF.

The chain is built from TRBV28 and TRBJ1-2; D gene unclear. From germline, CDR1 is MDHEN and CDR2 SYDVKM. The CDR3 length is 10 residues. The V end was cut by 6 bases, the J end by 5 bases, with 4 bases between. The CDR3 sequence is CASRRYGYTF. CDR3 DNA sequence: TGTGCCAGCAGGAGATATGGCTACACCTTC.

The chain uses TRBV18 and TRBJ2-7; 8 bases map to TRBD2. There are 15 residues in the CDR3. Germline CDR1 reads KGHSH; CDR2 reads LQKENI. Trimming at V came to 3 bases and at J to 10 bases, leaving 14 bases not matched to a gene. CDR3 region: CASSPPPGGSPPQYF. In nucleotides, the CDR3 is TGTGCCAGCTCACCGCCTCCGGGGGGGTCCCCCCCCCAGTACTTC.

CDR3 sequence (DNA): TGTGCCAGCAGTGCCCCGGGACAGGGGAACACTGAAGCTTTCTTT. Translated, it gives CASSAPGQGNTEAFF. This chain links TRBV28 with TRBJ1-1; 9 bases line up with TRBD1. The V segment lost 5 bases and the J segment 1 base; nucleotides outside the gene matches: 5. This CDR3 has 15 residues. In germline, CDR1 is MDHEN, CDR2 SYDVKM.

This rearrangement joins TRBV5-1 to TRBJ1-2, with TRBD1 matching over 8 bases. J was trimmed by 0 bases and V by 4 bases; bases with no gene match: 11. This CDR3 comprises 17 residues. The V gene's germline CDR1 is SGHRS and CDR2 YFSETQ. The CDR3: CASSVSGGLLSNYGYTF. The CDR3 nucleotides are TGCGCCAGCAGCGTTTCAGGGGGCCTTCTATCTAACTATGGCTACACCTTC. The whole variable domain, filled in from reference TRBV5-1 and TRBJ1-2, reads KAGVTQTPRYLIKTRGQQVTLSCSPISGHRSVSWYQQTPGQGLQFLFEYFSETQRNKGNFPGRFSGRQFSNSRSEMNVSTLELGDSALYLCASSVSGGLLSNYGYTFGSGTRLTVV.

The V and J genes are TRBV27 and TRBJ2-1, with 14 bases aligning to TRBD2. The germline gives CDR1 MNHEY, CDR2 SMNVEV (reference sequence). The CDR3 is 18 residues long. J was trimmed by 2 bases and V by 6 bases; bases with no gene match: 9. The CDR3 bases are TGTGCCAGCAGGCGTACCGGGACTAGCGGGAGCACCTACAATGAGCAGTTCTTC. It specifies CASRRTGTSGSTYNEQFF.

This chain uses TRBV28 with TRBJ2-7, with TRBD1 as a possible D gene (6 bases). From germline, CDR1 is MDHEN and CDR2 SYDVKM. The CDR3 is 14 residues long. The V gene lost 5 bases and the J gene lost 6 bases, with 17 bases spanning the gap. This chain's CDR3 is CASSVGQYRSEQYF. In DNA form, the CDR3 reads TGTGCCAGCAGTGTCGGACAGTACAGAAGCGAGCAGTACTTC.

This rearrangement joins TRBV30 to TRBJ1-2; D unresolved. Germline V gene sequence: CDR1 GTSNPN, CDR2 SVGIG (reference sequence). The CDR3 is 15 residues long. Deletions cut 1 base from V and 4 bases from J, with 16 bases between. The CDR3 DNA is TGTGCCTGGAGTGAGAAGAGTACTAAGAGCTATGGCTACACCTTC. This codes for CAWSEKSTKSYGYTF. Filled out from reference TRBV30 and TRBJ1-2, the complete variable domain reads SQTIHQWPATLVQPVGSPLSLECTVEGTSNPNLYWYRQAAGRGLQLLFYSVGIGQISSEVPQNLSASRPQDRQFILSSKKLLLSDSGFYLCAWSEKSTKSYGYTFGSGTRLTVV.

The table lists this clone with a few counts. This chain connects TRBV9 to TRBJ1-1; D is unresolved. The CDR3 sequence is 14 residues long. Germline CDR1 reads SGDLS; CDR2 reads YYNGEE. Trimming pared 0 bases from V and 4 bases from J, leaving 10 bases between. This CDR3 reads CASSVDLRGTEAFF. The CDR3 DNA is TGTGCCAGCAGCGTAGATCTCCGGGGCACTGAAGCTTTCTTT.

The rearrangement links TRBV7-2 to TRBJ2-3; no clear D gene. The CDR3 spans 14 residues. Per germline, CDR1 SGHTA and CDR2 FQGNSA. V lost 1 base to trimming and J lost 2 bases, with 7 bases between them. The CDR3 loop reads CASSLDYFTDTQYF. The CDR3 bases are TGTGCCAGCAGCTTAGACTATTTCACAGATACGCAGTATTTT.

CDR3 residues: CASSVGGGETGNTIYF. The DNA for the CDR3 is TGTGCCAGCAGCGTAGGTGGAGGGGAAACTGGAAACACCATATATTTT. The chain has TRBV9 and TRBJ1-3; a possible D gene is TRBD1 (5 bases). In germline, CDR1 is SGDLS, CDR2 YYNGEE. V was pared by 0 bases and J by 2 bases, with 12 bases between. This CDR3 comprises 16 residues.